Below are 22 T cell receptor beta chains sequenced from a single sample in a study of cytomegalovirus exposure and HLA in healthy donors. The PCR contained 60 Vbeta and 13 Jbeta primers. Method: immunoSEQ multiplex PCR; TCRdb's copy keeps in-frame clones and lacks some. The table records about 150,000 clones, more than 75% of them present only once. The sample was PBMCs. The receptors were gathered from a man between 25 and 39 years old in good health and CMV-seropositive.

V gene TRBV28 combines with J gene TRBJ1-5; a possible D gene is TRBD1 (5 bases). V was pared by 4 bases and J by 2 bases, with 12 bases between. CDR1 and CDR2 (germline): MDHEN, SYDVKM. The CDR3 loop spans 15 amino acids. CDR3 DNA sequence: TGTGCCAGCAGTTACTCGGGGGGTGGCAATCAGCCCCAGCATTTT. Amino acids: CASSYSGGGNQPQHF.

This clone appeared once. V usage is TRBV27 and J usage is TRBJ2-7, with D possibly matching TRBD2 (6 bases). Germline V lookup: CDR1 MNHEY, CDR2 SMNVEV (reference sequence). V was cut by 5 bases and J by 4 bases, with 18 bases left in between. The CDR3 has 15 residues. CDR3: CASSTTPGSGYEQYF. CDR3 bases: TGTGCCAGCAGTACCACTCCCGGGAGCGGGTACGAGCAGTACTTC.

The chain joins TRBV4-1 to TRBJ2-1; 11 bases agree with TRBD2. The length of the CDR3 is 16 residues. J was trimmed by 8 bases and V by 2 bases; bases with no gene match: 8. Germline V lookup: CDR1 MGHRA, CDR2 YSYEKL. CDR3: CASSQSTSGRGDEQFF. The DNA for the CDR3 is TGCGCCAGCAGCCAATCCACTAGCGGGAGAGGCGATGAGCAGTTCTTC.

This chain connects TRBV6-6 to TRBJ1-1, with 7 nucleotides matching TRBD1. With V trimmed by 6 bases and J by 5 bases, 9 bases remained unmatched. The germline V gene encodes CDR1 MNHNY and CDR2 SVGAGI (reference sequence). The CDR3 length is 14 residues. The CDR3 nucleotides read TGTGCCAGCAGGCGAACAGGGGAAGAAACTGAAGCTTTCTTT. Protein product: CASRRTGEETEAFF.

A note on this clone: Other nucleotide sequences from this sample produce the same CDR3. The genes are TRBV4-2 and TRBJ1-5; TRBD1 agrees at 8 bases. The V gene end was trimmed by 0 bases and the J gene end by 6 bases; junction bases not matched to a gene: 7. The CDR3 length is 16 residues. Germline CDR1 LGHNA, CDR2 YNFKEQ. The CDR3 region is CASSQDAAGGVQPQHF. Written as DNA, the CDR3 is TGTGCCAGCAGCCAAGATGCGGCAGGGGGCGTTCAGCCCCAGCATTTT.

V is TRBV19 and J is TRBJ1-1; possibly TRBD1 for D (6 bases). Per the germline V gene, CDR1 is LNHDA and CDR2 is SQIVND (reference sequence). V was cut by 6 bases and J by 1 base, with 18 bases left in between. This CDR3 contains 16 residues. The CDR3 DNA reads as TGTGCCAGTAGCCCATATGAAACAGGGCCGAACACTGAAGCTTTCTTT. It codes for CASSPYETGPNTEAFF.

The chain couples TRBV6-5 to TRBJ2-1, with 14 nucleotides matching TRBD2. The germline V gene has CDR1 MNHEY and CDR2 SVGAGI. The CDR3 consists of 16 residues. Trimming took 3 bases from V and 8 from J; bases not matched to a gene: 6. The CDR3 loop is CASSYMGLAGDDEQFF. CDR3 sequence (DNA): TGTGCCAGCAGTTATATGGGACTAGCGGGAGACGATGAGCAGTTCTTC.

This clone was counted a few times. The chain couples TRBV25-1 to TRBJ2-2, with D maybe TRBD1 (6 bases). V lost 11 bases, J lost 4 bases, and 14 bases lay in between. From germline, CDR1 is MGHDK and CDR2 SYGVNS. The CDR3 sequence is 13 residues long. The CDR3: CACTGSGTGELFF. CDR3 coding DNA: TGTGCCTGCACAGGGTCTGGCACCGGGGAGCTGTTTTTT.

There are a few counts of this clone. This sequence joins TRBV7-2 and TRBJ1-5; weak D call: TRBD1 (5 bases). V lost 1 base and J lost 0, with 10 bases in between. The germline gives CDR1 SGHTA, CDR2 FQGNSA. The CDR3 is 16 amino acids. As DNA, the CDR3 is TGTGCCAGCAGCTTAGGAAGGGGTTATAGCAATCAGCCCCAGCATTTT. Its translation is CASSLGRGYSNQPQHF.

This chain joins TRBV28 and TRBJ1-1; no firm D call. The length of the CDR3 is 13 residues. CDR1 and CDR2 from the germline V gene are MDHEN and SYDVKM. Trimming cost V 2 bases and J 1 base, with 5 bases left between them. CDR3 residues: CASSLPENTEAFF. CDR3 in DNA: TGTGCCAGCAGTTTACCAGAGAACACTGAAGCTTTCTTT.

J is TRBJ1-1 and V is TRBV7-9, with TRBD1 matching 8 bases. J lost 0 bases, V lost 5 bases, and 2 bases had no gene match. CDR3 length: 14 amino acids. From germline, CDR1 is SEHNR and CDR2 FQNEAQ (reference sequence). The CDR3 here is CASSTGQVNTEAFF. The DNA for the CDR3 is TGTGCCAGCAGCACGGGACAGGTGAACACTGAAGCTTTCTTT.

The V call is TRBV2, the J call TRBJ2-5; 7 bases align to TRBD1. The germline gives CDR1 SNHLY, CDR2 FYNNEI. The CDR3 has 14 amino acids. The V and J ends lost 5 bases and 4 bases, in that order; junction bases with no gene match: 7. This CDR3 is CASSHRQGAETQYF. The DNA for the CDR3 is TGTGCCAGCAGTCACCGACAGGGAGCAGAGACCCAGTACTTC.

V gene TRBV5-1 combines with J gene TRBJ2-2; 9 positions match TRBD1. Germline V gene lookup returns CDR1 SGHRS and CDR2 YFSETQ. There are 15 residues in the CDR3. The ends lost 4 bases at V and 3 bases at J; junction bases unmatched: 4. As DNA, the CDR3 is TGCGCCAGCAGCGAGACAGGGGGGGACACCGGGGAGCTGTTTTTT. It codes for CASSETGGDTGELFF.

This clone turned up a few times. The gene calls are TRBV27 and TRBJ1-1; maybe TRBD1 (6 bases). In germline, CDR1 is MNHEY, CDR2 SMNVEV (reference sequence). The V gene lost 1 base and the J gene lost 11 bases, with 14 bases spanning the gap. The CDR3 is 13 residues long. CDR3 sequence (DNA): TGTGCCAGCAGTTTATTGGATGGGGGCAAGGCTTTCTTT. Translated: CASSLLDGGKAFF.

The chain joins TRBV5-4 to TRBJ1-2; 8 positions agree with TRBD1. V shed 0 bases, J shed 3 bases, and the junction held 1 base outside the gene matches. From germline, CDR1 is SGHNT and CDR2 YYREEE (reference sequence). The length of the CDR3 is 14 residues. CDR3 coding DNA: TGTGCCAGCAGCTTGGCAGGGGGCGACTATGGCTACACCTTC. It specifies CASSLAGGDYGYTF.

The CDR3 loop reads CASRRQGYEQYF. The CDR3 nucleotides read TGTGCCAGCAGACGACAGGGCTACGAGCAGTACTTC. The V call is TRBV6-6, the J call TRBJ2-7; TRBD1 agrees at 7 bases. Germline values: CDR1 MNHNY, CDR2 SVGAGI (reference sequence). The CDR3 totals 12 residues. Trimming at V came to 6 bases and at J to 3 bases, leaving 2 bases not matched to a gene.

The chain employs TRBV4-2 and TRBJ2-7; D might be TRBD2 (5 bases). Germline-derived CDR1 and CDR2 are LGHNA and YNFKEQ. Trimming took 0 bases from V and 7 from J, leaving 16 bases between them. The CDR3 sequence is 15 residues long. The CDR3, as DNA: TGTGCCAGCAGCCAAGAGGCGACTAACCCGTCTGAGCAGTACTTC. The encoded protein is CASSQEATNPSEQYF.

The chain has TRBV19 and TRBJ2-7; 11 bases are a match to TRBD2. The V gene end was trimmed by 5 bases and the J gene end by 4 bases; junction bases not matched to a gene: 13. This CDR3 has 17 amino acids. Germline V lookup: CDR1 LNHDA, CDR2 SQIVND (reference sequence). The CDR3 is CASSVRWTGTSGYEQYF. CDR3 bases: TGTGCCAGTAGTGTCCGATGGACCGGGACTAGCGGTTACGAGCAGTACTTC.

The chain is built from TRBV4-2 and TRBJ1-1; 7 bases line up with TRBD1. Trimming removed 3 bases from V and 11 bases from J; junction bases left unmatched: 9. This CDR3 region has 13 residues. Germline lookup yields CDR1 LGHNA and CDR2 YNFKEQ. The CDR3 sequence: CASSQGAGGQAFF. The CDR3 bases are TGTGCCAGCAGCCAGGGGGCAGGGGGACAGGCTTTCTTT.

This rearrangement joins TRBV30 to TRBJ1-5; no reliable D call. V was cut by 0 bases and J by 7 bases, with 10 bases left in between. Germline V gene lookup returns CDR1 GTSNPN and CDR2 SVGIG (reference sequence). This CDR3 is 13 amino acids long. As DNA, the CDR3 is TGTGCCTGGAGTGTCCATCGGGTCCAGCCCCAGCATTTT. Its translation is CAWSVHRVQPQHF.

The gene calls are TRBV6-5 and TRBJ2-3, with 8 nucleotides matching TRBD2. The CDR3 is 15 amino acids. Germline-derived CDR1 and CDR2 are MNHEY and SVGAGI. V lost 4 bases and J lost 4; bases outside the gene matches: 7. In DNA form, the CDR3 reads TGTGCCAGCAGTTCTTTCGGGAGGGCCTCAGATACGCAGTATTTT. Translation gives CASSSFGRASDTQYF.

V gene TRBV19 combines with J gene TRBJ2-3; D may be TRBD2 (5 bases). Trimming took off 7 bases at V and 6 bases at J, with 20 bases between the two ends. CDR3 length: 15 amino acids. The germline gives CDR1 LNHDA, CDR2 SQIVND (reference sequence). CDR3 in amino acids: CASKLSGEVGDTQYF. CDR3 DNA: TGTGCCAGTAAATTGAGCGGAGAGGTAGGGGATACGCAGTATTTT.